This TCR beta chain came from a study of T cells in Graves' hyperthyroidism and ophthalmopathy. Amplified TCR beta CDR3 regions came from RNA transcripts. Carried out on the TCR CDR3, a first-round RT-PCR used the HTBI primer set. MiXCR, applied by TCRdb to the multiplex PCR reads, yields one record per CDR3 protein. The repertoire holds more than 300,000 distinct CDR3 sequences, with about a sixth as singletons. Remarks on this clonotype: A much larger clone differs by one base, so this may be a read error.

The CDR3 runs 14 residues. The germline gives CDR1 LNHDA, CDR2 SQIVND (reference sequence). This chain links TRBV19 with TRBJ1-5; D is undetermined. The origin of this receptor is a woman aged 30 to 39 with Graves' hyperthyroidism that later progressed to Graves' ophthalmopathy. What was sequenced was blood. In nucleotides, the CDR3 is TGTGCCGGTAGTATCGGACGGGGAAATCAGCCCCAGCATTTT. Its protein is CAGSIGRGNQPQHF.